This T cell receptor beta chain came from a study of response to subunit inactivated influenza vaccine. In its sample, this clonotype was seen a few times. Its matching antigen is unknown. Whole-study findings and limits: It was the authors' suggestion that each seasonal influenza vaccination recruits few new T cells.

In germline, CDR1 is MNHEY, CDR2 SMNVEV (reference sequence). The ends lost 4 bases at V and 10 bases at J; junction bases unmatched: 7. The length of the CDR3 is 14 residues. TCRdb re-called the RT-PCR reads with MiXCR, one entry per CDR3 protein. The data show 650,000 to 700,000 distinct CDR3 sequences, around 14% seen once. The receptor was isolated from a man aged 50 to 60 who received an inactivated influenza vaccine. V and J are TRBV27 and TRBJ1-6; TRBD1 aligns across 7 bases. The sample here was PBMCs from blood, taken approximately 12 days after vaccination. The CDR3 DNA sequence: TGTGCCAGCAGTTCCGGACAGGTTTTCTCACCCCTCCACTTT. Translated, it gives CASSSGQVFSPLHF.